These 28 T cell receptor beta chains were all obtained from the same sample, sequenced in a study of T cell responses to AZD1222 COVID-19 vaccine (dated by TCRdb to about 2021). The receptor library was made with the immunoSEQ multiplex PCR assay. TCRdb re-hosts the immuneACCESS table, in-frame sequences only. Its copies lack some clones; in the studies checked, an unresolved V gene accounts for under half of them, and the cause for the rest is not known. This sample comprises roughly 120,000 clones, roughly 85% of them detected only once. The ten largest clonotypes hold 18% of the sample. The sample's time point label, in plain terms: baseline before first vaccination. What this sample's treatment or condition label stands for: meningococcal conjugate vaccine given as trial control. The sample consisted of peripheral blood, taken on day 0 of MenACWY control vaccination. The receptors here all came from an adult in good health.

On this clone itself: Different DNA sequences within this sample yield the same CDR3. The gene calls are TRBV7-2 and TRBJ1-1; D is unresolved. CDR1 is SGHTA and CDR2 is FQGNSA in the germline V gene. V shed 2 bases and J shed 3 bases, with 1 base lying between them. The CDR3 is 11 residues long. CDR3 bases: TGTGCCAGCAGCTTATACACTGAAGCTTTCTTT. This encodes CASSLYTEAFF.

This clone was seen a few times. The CDR3 sequence is CASSLSGGGPGELFF. The CDR3 DNA follows: TGTGCCAGCAGCTTATCAGGGGGCGGCCCCGGGGAGCTGTTTTTT. The V call is TRBV11-2, the J call TRBJ2-2; 8 nucleotides align to TRBD1. The CDR3 loop spans 15 amino acids. After removal of 2 bases from V and 6 bases from J, the junction contained 5 bases not matched to a gene. Germline lookup yields CDR1 SGHAT and CDR2 FQNNGV.

The rearrangement links TRBV30 to TRBJ2-5; 10 bases fit TRBD2. The junction had 6 bases not matched to a gene; V was cut back by 0 bases and J by 5 bases. Germline CDR1 and CDR2: GTSNPN and SVGIG (reference sequence). The length of the CDR3 is 15 residues. The CDR3 DNA follows: TGTGCCTGGAGTGTCCCAGCGGGAGGGTCGGAGACCCAGTACTTC. Its protein product is CAWSVPAGGSETQYF.

The chain combines TRBV4-1 with TRBJ2-5; D is perhaps TRBD1 (7 bases). The V end lost 0 bases, the J end lost 2 bases, and 19 bases lay between the germline ends. The germline V gene encodes CDR1 MGHRA and CDR2 YSYEKL. The CDR3 totals 18 residues. CDR3 DNA sequence: TGCGCCAGCAGCCAAGAGAAGGGGGCGGGAAGGGCACAAGAGACCCAGTACTTC. Translation: CASSQEKGAGRAQETQYF.

CDR3 nucleotides: TGTGCCAGCAGCAGGGCCGGAGTTGAAAAACTGTTTTTT. This translates into CASSRAGVEKLFF. This chain links TRBV11-2 with TRBJ1-4, with D unclear. Germline V gene data show CDR1 as SGHAT and CDR2 as FQNNGV. This CDR3 contains 13 residues. Trimming pared 5 bases from V and 7 bases from J, leaving 11 bases between.

The chain joins TRBV6-5 to TRBJ2-1; TRBD2 matches 12 bases. CDR1 MNHEY and CDR2 SVGAGI come from the germline V gene. CDR3 length: 14 amino acids. V shed 6 bases and J 9 bases; nucleotides not matched to a gene: 6. The CDR3, as DNA: TGTGCCAGCAGACTAGCGGGGGGATTGGGTGAGCAGTTCTTC. The encoded protein is CASRLAGGLGEQFF.

The rearrangement joins TRBV27 to TRBJ2-7, with 13 bases fitting TRBD2. V lost 2 bases, J lost 6 bases, and 4 bases stayed unmatched. Germline values: CDR1 MNHEY, CDR2 SMNVEV (reference sequence). This CDR3 region has 15 residues. CDR3 protein: CASSLDTSGRAEQYF. DNA for the CDR3: TGTGCCAGCAGTTTAGATACTAGCGGGAGGGCCGAGCAGTACTTC.

The chain recombines TRBV19 with TRBJ1-5; 7 bases are shared with TRBD1. CDR3 length equals 13 residues. Germline CDR1 and CDR2: LNHDA and SQIVND (reference sequence). After removal of 10 bases from V and 4 bases from J, the junction contained 7 bases not matched to a gene. CDR3 protein: CATKTGANQPQHF. The CDR3 nucleotides read TGTGCCACCAAAACAGGGGCGAATCAGCCCCAGCATTTT.

The chain uses TRBV5-1 and TRBJ2-3, with unresolved D. V was trimmed by 0 bases and J by 2 bases, leaving 7 bases between them. The CDR3 sequence is 14 residues long. The germline V gene encodes CDR1 SGHRS and CDR2 YFSETQ. The CDR3 protein is CASSLVPTTDTQYF. DNA of the CDR3: TGCGCCAGCAGCTTGGTTCCCACCACAGATACGCAGTATTTT.

This chain links TRBV2 with TRBJ2-7; tentatively, D is TRBD1 (5 bases). This CDR3 spans 15 amino acids. The germline V and J ends were trimmed by 5 bases and 0 bases, with 14 bases remaining between them. Germline V CDR1 and CDR2: SNHLY, FYNNEI. The CDR3 loop is CASSPEQGVSYEQYF. The DNA of the CDR3 is TGTGCCAGCAGTCCGGAACAAGGGGTCTCCTACGAGCAGTACTTC.

The V gene is TRBV30, the J gene TRBJ1-4, with D unclear. The germline CDR1 and CDR2 sequences are GTSNPN and SVGIG (reference sequence). The CDR3 sequence is 14 residues long. V was pared by 0 bases and J by 4 bases, with 9 bases between. CDR3 residues: CAWSVIGVNEKLFF. The CDR3 DNA follows: TGTGCCTGGAGTGTGATTGGGGTTAATGAAAAACTGTTTTTT. The variable domain in full, with the rest retrieved from reference TRBV30 and TRBJ1-4, is SQTIHQWPATLVQPVGSPLSLECTVEGTSNPNLYWYRQAAGRGLQLLFYSVGIGQISSEVPQNLSASRPQDRQFILSSKKLLLSDSGFYLCAWSVIGVNEKLFFGSGTQLSVL.

CDR3 in DNA: TGTGCCAGCACCCACCCAGCGGGACACAATGAGCAGTTCTTC. Encoded protein: CASTHPAGHNEQFF. This rearrangement joins TRBV7-9 to TRBJ2-1; TRBD2 agrees at 7 bases. The germline V gene encodes CDR1 SEHNR and CDR2 FQNEAQ (reference sequence). V dropped 7 bases and J dropped 5; count of bases not matched to a gene: 8. The CDR3 is 14 amino acids.

This clone was detected once. The chain combines TRBV5-1 with TRBJ2-7; D gene ambiguous. Trimming stripped 4 bases from V and 2 bases from J, with 16 bases between. In germline, CDR1 is SGHRS, CDR2 YFSETQ. This CDR3 contains 15 residues. The CDR3, as DNA: TGCGCCAGCAGCCCGGGTCCCGCTATGCCCTACGAGCAGTACTTC. It codes for CASSPGPAMPYEQYF.

The chain joins TRBV6-2 or TRBV6-3 to TRBJ1-1; D unresolved. Germline lookup yields CDR1 MNHEY and CDR2 SVGEGT. V was pared by 4 bases and J by 0 bases, with 6 bases between. The CDR3 is 13 amino acids. CDR3 residues: CASSFGMNTEAFF. Here the CDR3 DNA reads TGTGCCAGCAGTTTCGGAATGAACACTGAAGCTTTCTTT.

The chain combines TRBV28 with TRBJ1-1; the D is unclear. Germline V gives CDR1 MDHEN, CDR2 SYDVKM. The CDR3 has 12 residues. V dropped 6 bases and J dropped 9 bases, with 14 bases sitting between them. CDR3 in DNA: TGTGCCAGCAGCACCTATCCTCCTAAAGCTTTCTTT. Translating gives CASSTYPPKAFF.

The rearrangement joins TRBV2 to TRBJ2-7, with D unclear. Germline-derived CDR1 and CDR2 are SNHLY and FYNNEI. There are 18 residues in the CDR3. Trimming cost V 7 bases and J 4 bases, with 29 bases left between them. CDR3 DNA: TGTGCCAGCACTAGGACGCGTCCCCCCCCCTACAATTTTTACGAGCAGTACTTC. Translating gives CASTRTRPPPYNFYEQYF.

A few counts support this clone. The genes are TRBV6-5 and TRBJ1-3; no clear D gene. The CDR3 contains 12 residues. Germline CDR1 reads MNHEY; CDR2 reads SVGAGI. V lost 7 bases and J lost 0, with 4 bases in between. The CDR3 region is CASTSSGNTIYF. The CDR3 nucleotides are TGTGCCAGCACTAGCTCTGGAAACACCATATATTTT.

Only a few counts were recorded for this clone. CDR3 in DNA: TGTGCCAGCAGCCGTCTTCTGCGGACATCGAACACCGGGGAGCTGTTTTTT. Encoded protein: CASSRLLRTSNTGELFF. The rearrangement links TRBV3-1 (or the pseudogene TRBV3-2) to TRBJ2-2; possibly TRBD1 for D (5 bases). Trimming took off 4 bases at V and 0 bases at J, with 15 bases between the two ends. The germline V gene has CDR1 LGHDT and CDR2 YNNKEL (reference sequence). This CDR3 contains 17 residues.

This clone was seen a single time. The V gene is TRBV5-1, the J gene TRBJ2-2, with 8 positions matching TRBD1. The CDR3 is 16 residues long. Germline V CDR1 and CDR2: SGHRS, YFSETQ. With V trimmed by 3 bases and J by 5 bases, 9 bases remained unmatched. CDR3 residues: CASSSTGTGGTGELFF. As DNA, the CDR3 is TGCGCCAGCAGCTCGACCGGGACAGGAGGGACCGGGGAGCTGTTTTTT.

This CDR3 is CASSFSLEVVGPRYYGYTF. In DNA form, the CDR3 reads TGTGCCAGCAGTTTCTCACTCGAGGTCGTAGGGCCCCGGTACTATGGCTACACCTTC. This sequence joins TRBV27 and TRBJ1-2; unclear D gene. Germline V lookup: CDR1 MNHEY, CDR2 SMNVEV (reference sequence). V gave up 3 bases and J gave up 3 bases, with 26 bases separating them. This CDR3 contains 19 residues.

V is TRBV19 and J is TRBJ1-6, with 8 nucleotides matching TRBD1. J lost 9 bases, V lost 4 bases, and 5 bases had no gene match. Germline V gene lookup returns CDR1 LNHDA and CDR2 SQIVND (reference sequence). The CDR3 is made up of 14 amino acids. This chain's CDR3 is CASSTTGAGSPLHF. The DNA of the CDR3 is TGTGCCAGTAGTACGACAGGGGCGGGTTCACCCCTCCACTTT. Full variable domain (missing parts from reference TRBV19 and TRBJ1-6): DGGITQSPKYLFRKEGQNVTLSCEQNLNHDAMYWYRQDPGQGLRLIYYSQIVNDFQKGDIAEGYSVSREKKESFPLTVTSAQKNPTAFYLCASSTTGAGSPLHFGNGTRLTVT.

The CDR3 DNA follows: TGTGCCAGTAGTGCAGGGACAGGGATATACAATGAGCAGTTCTTC. This translates into CASSAGTGIYNEQFF. The chain is built from TRBV19 and TRBJ2-1; 9 bases are a match to TRBD1. Germline V gene lookup returns CDR1 LNHDA and CDR2 SQIVND (reference sequence). After removal of 5 bases from V and 4 bases from J, the junction contained 6 bases not matched to a gene. This CDR3 region has 15 residues.

The V and J genes are TRBV4-2 and TRBJ2-3, with D uncertain. The CDR3 has 13 amino acids. V gave up 4 bases and J gave up 0 bases, with 5 bases separating them. From germline, CDR1 is LGHNA and CDR2 YNFKEQ. Written as DNA, the CDR3 is TGTGCCAGCAGCCGACCAAGCACAGATACGCAGTATTTT. Translation gives CASSRPSTDTQYF.

This clone came up once. This sequence joins TRBV19 and TRBJ1-2, with D unresolved. The ends were cut back, 3 bases at V and 8 bases at J, with 13 bases in the middle. CDR1 is LNHDA and CDR2 is SQIVND in the germline V gene (reference sequence). The CDR3 has 13 residues. The CDR3: CASSIPGTMGYTF. DNA of the CDR3: TGTGCCAGTAGTATCCCCGGAACTATGGGCTACACCTTC. The variable domain in full, completed from reference TRBV19 and TRBJ1-2, reads DGGITQSPKYLFRKEGQNVTLSCEQNLNHDAMYWYRQDPGQGLRLIYYSQIVNDFQKGDIAEGYSVSREKKESFPLTVTSAQKNPTAFYLCASSIPGTMGYTFGSGTRLTVV.

This chain joins TRBV5-4 and TRBJ1-1; TRBD1 matches 8 bases. Trimming removed 4 bases from V and 3 bases from J; junction bases left unmatched: 8. The CDR3 totals 15 residues. Looked up from germline, CDR1 is SGHNT and CDR2 is YYREEE (reference sequence). CDR3 sequence (DNA): TGTGCCAGCAGCGGACAGGGCGCCCGGGACACTGAAGCTTTCTTT. Translation: CASSGQGARDTEAFF. Full variable domain (rest looked up from reference TRBV5-4 and TRBJ1-1): ETGVTQSPTHLIKTRGQQVTLRCSSQSGHNTVSWYQQALGQGPQFIFQYYREEENGRGNFPPRFSGLQFPNYSSELNVNALELDDSALYLCASSGQGARDTEAFFGQGTRLTVV.

V is TRBV28 and J is TRBJ2-7; unclear D gene. This CDR3 is 13 amino acids long. Germline CDR1 reads MDHEN; CDR2 reads SYDVKM. Trimming cost V 7 bases and J 3 bases, with 13 bases left between them. DNA of the CDR3: TGTGCCAGCACCTTGGGCAGGAACTACGAGCAGTACTTC. Translated: CASTLGRNYEQYF.

CDR3 sequence (DNA): TGTGCCAGCAGCTCCCGGGCGGGAGAGAGCACAGATACGCAGTATTTT. Amino acid sequence: CASSSRAGESTDTQYF. The chain is built from TRBV7-9 and TRBJ2-3; 7 bases line up with TRBD2. The CDR3 runs 16 residues. V lost 4 bases and J lost 0; bases outside the gene matches: 7. Germline lookup yields CDR1 SEHNR and CDR2 FQNEAQ (reference sequence).

The V call is TRBV6-5, the J call TRBJ2-1, with TRBD2 matching 9 bases. CDR3 length equals 13 residues. Germline V CDR1 and CDR2: MNHEY, SVGAGI. The J segment lost 10 bases and the V segment lost 4 bases, leaving 5 bases of the junction unmatched. In nucleotides, the CDR3 is TGTGCCAGCAGTTCGCGGGAGGGCCTCGAGCAGTTCTTC. Translation: CASSSREGLEQFF.